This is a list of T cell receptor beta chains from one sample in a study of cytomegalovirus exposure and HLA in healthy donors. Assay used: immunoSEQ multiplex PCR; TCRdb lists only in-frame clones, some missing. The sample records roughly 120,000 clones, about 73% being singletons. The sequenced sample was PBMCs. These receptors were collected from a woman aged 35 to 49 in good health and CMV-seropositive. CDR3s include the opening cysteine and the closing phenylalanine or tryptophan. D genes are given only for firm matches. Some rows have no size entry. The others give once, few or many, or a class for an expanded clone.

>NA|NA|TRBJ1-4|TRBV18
CASSLILNEKLFF
TGTGCCAGCTCACTTATACTTAATGAAAAACTGTTTTTT
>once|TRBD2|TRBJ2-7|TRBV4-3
CASSQGTSGVDHEQYF
TGCGCCAGCAGCCAAGGGACTAGCGGAGTGGACCACGAGCAGTACTTC
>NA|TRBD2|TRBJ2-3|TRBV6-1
CASSALAGIRTDTQYF
TGTGCCAGCAGTGCATTAGCGGGGATTCGCACAGATACGCAGTATTTT
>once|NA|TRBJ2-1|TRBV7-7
CASSLVYSRVNEQFF
TGTGCTAGCAGCTTAGTTTATTCCAGGGTCAATGAGCAGTTCTTC
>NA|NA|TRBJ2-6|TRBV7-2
CASSSRQGANVLTF
TGTGCCAGCAGCTCCCGACAGGGGGCCAACGTCCTGACTTTC
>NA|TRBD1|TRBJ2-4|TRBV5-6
CASSLRDRVTRNIQYF
TGTGCCAGCAGCCTCCGGGACAGGGTTACCAGAAACATTCAGTACTTC
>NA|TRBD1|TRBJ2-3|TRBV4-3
CASSQVGRGQGVDTQYF
TGCGCCAGCAGCCAAGTCGGCAGGGGGCAAGGGGTAGATACGCAGTATTTT
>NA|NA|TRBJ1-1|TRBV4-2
CASSQSGAQGRNEAFF
TGTGCCAGCAGCCAAAGCGGAGCCCAAGGACGCAATGAAGCTTTCTTT
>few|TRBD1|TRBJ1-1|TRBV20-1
CRALDRVEAFF
TGCAGGGCCTTAGACAGGGTCGAAGCTTTCTTT
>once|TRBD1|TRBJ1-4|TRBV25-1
CASSDDRGLSEKLFF
TGTGCCAGCAGTGACGACAGGGGGCTGAGCGAAAAACTGTTTTTT
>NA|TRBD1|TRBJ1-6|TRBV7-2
CASSLGDRGESPLHF
TGTGCCAGCAGCTTAGGTGACAGGGGAGAATCACCCCTCCACTTT
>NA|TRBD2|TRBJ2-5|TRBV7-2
CASSQREASLETQYF
TGTGCCAGCAGCCAACGGGAGGCCTCTTTAGAGACCCAGTACTTC
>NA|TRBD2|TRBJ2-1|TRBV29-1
CSVSRLAANEQFF
TGCAGCGTAAGTCGACTAGCGGCGAATGAGCAGTTCTTC
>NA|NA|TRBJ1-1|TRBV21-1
CASSKVKTAGLGTEAFF
TGTGCCAGCAGCAAAGTAAAGACCGCGGGGCTAGGCACTGAAGCTTTCTTT